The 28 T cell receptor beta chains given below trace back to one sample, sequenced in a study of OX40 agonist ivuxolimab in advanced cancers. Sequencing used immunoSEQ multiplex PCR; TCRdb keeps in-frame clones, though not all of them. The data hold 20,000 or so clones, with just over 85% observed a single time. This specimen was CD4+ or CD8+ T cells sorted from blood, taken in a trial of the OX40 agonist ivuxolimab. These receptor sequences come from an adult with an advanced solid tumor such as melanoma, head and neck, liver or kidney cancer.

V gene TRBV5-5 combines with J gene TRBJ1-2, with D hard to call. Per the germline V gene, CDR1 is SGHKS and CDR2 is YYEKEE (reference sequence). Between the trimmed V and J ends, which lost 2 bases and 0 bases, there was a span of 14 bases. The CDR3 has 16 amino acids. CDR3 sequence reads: CASSFDSRAANYGYTF. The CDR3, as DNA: TGTGCCAGCAGCTTCGACTCGAGGGCAGCTAACTATGGCTACACCTTC.

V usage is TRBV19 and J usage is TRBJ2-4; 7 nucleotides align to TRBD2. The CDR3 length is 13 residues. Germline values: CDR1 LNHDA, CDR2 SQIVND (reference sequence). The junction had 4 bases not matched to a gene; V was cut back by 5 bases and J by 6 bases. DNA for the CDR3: TGTGCCAGTAGTTCTGGGGGGGGAAACATTCAGTACTTC. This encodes CASSSGGGNIQYF.

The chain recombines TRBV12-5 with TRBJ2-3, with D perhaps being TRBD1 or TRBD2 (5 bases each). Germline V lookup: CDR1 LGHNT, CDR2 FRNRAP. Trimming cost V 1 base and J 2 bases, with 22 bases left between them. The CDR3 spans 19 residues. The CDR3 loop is CASGLALTGAEGLTDTQYF. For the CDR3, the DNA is TGTGCTAGTGGTTTGGCTCTCACTGGGGCTGAGGGGCTCACAGATACGCAGTATTTT. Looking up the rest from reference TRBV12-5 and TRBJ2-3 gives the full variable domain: DARVTQTPRHKVTEMGQEVTMRCQPILGHNTVFWYRQTMMQGLELLAYFRNRAPLDDSGMPKDRFSAEMPDATLATLKIQPSEPRDSAVYFCASGLALTGAEGLTDTQYFGPGTRLTVL.

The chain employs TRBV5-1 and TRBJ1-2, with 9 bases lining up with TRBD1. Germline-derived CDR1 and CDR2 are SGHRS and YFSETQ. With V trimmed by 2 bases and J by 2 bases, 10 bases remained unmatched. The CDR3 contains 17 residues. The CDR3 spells CASSFLAGQGVNYGYTF. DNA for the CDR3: TGCGCCAGCAGCTTCCTTGCGGGACAGGGAGTAAACTATGGCTACACCTTC.

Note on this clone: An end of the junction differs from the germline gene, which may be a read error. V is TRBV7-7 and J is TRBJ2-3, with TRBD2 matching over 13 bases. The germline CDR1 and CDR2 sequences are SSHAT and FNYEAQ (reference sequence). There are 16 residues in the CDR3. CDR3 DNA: TGTGCTAGCAGCTTAGGACTAGCGGGGGGCACAGATACGCAGTATTTT. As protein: CASSLGLAGGTDTQYF.

CDR3 bases: TGTGCCAGTAGTCGGGCCTCTCCTAATCAGCCCCAGCATTTT. Amino acids: CASSRASPNQPQHF. The chain links TRBV19 to TRBJ1-5; D is unresolved. V was pared by 5 bases and J by 4 bases, with 12 bases between. Germline CDR1 LNHDA, CDR2 SQIVND (reference sequence). This CDR3 has 14 amino acids.

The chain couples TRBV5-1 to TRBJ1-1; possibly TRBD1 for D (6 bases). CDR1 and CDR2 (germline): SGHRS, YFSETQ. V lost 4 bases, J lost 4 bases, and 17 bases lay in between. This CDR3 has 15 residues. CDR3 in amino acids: CASSPGLGAGTEAFF. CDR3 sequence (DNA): TGCGCCAGCAGCCCGGGGTTGGGGGCAGGCACTGAAGCTTTCTTT.

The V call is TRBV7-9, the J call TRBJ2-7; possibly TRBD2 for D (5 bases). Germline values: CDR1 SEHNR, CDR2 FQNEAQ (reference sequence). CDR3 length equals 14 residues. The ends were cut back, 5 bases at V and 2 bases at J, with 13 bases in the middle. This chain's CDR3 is CASSPTGIPYEQYF. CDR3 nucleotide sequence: TGTGCCAGCAGCCCCACCGGGATCCCCTACGAGCAGTACTTC.

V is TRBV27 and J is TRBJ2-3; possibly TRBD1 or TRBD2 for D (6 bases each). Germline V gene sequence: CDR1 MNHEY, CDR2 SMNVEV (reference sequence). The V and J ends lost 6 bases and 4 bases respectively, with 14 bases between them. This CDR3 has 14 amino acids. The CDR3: CASSRLGGADTQYF. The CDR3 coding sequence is TGTGCCAGCAGCCGCTTGGGGGGCGCAGATACGCAGTATTTT.

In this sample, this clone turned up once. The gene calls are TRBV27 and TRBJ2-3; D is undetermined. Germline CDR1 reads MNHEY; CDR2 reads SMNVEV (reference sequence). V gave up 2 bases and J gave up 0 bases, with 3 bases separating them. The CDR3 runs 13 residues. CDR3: CASSLGSTDTQYF. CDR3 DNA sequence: TGTGCCAGCAGTTTAGGGAGCACAGATACGCAGTATTTT.

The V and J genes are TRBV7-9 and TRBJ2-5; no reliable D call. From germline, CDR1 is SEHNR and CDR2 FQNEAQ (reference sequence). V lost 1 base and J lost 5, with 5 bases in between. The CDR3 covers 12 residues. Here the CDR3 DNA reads TGTGCCAGCAGCTTAGTGAGGGAGACCCAGTACTTC. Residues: CASSLVRETQYF.

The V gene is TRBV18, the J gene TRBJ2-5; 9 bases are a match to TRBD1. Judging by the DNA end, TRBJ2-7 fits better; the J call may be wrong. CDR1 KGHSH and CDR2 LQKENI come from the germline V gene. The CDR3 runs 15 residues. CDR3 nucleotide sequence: TGTGCCAGCTCACCGGACCGGACAGGGGTCCCCGAGCAGTACTTC. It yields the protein CASSPDRTGVPEQYF.

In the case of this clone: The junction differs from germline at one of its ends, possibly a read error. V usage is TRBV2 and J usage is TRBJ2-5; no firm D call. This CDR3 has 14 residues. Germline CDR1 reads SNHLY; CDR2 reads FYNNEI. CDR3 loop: CASSEAESRSIRHF. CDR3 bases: TGTGCCAGCAGTGAAGCGGAGTCGAGGAGTATCAGGCACTTC.

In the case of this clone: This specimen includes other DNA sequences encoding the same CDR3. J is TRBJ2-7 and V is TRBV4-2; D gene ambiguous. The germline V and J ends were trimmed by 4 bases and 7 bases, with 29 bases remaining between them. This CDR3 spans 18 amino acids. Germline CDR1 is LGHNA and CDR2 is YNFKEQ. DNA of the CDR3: TGTGCCAGCAGCCCCCGGGCCGCAGAGAGTCTAGTTATCTTGGAGCAGTACTTC. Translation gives CASSPRAAESLVILEQYF.

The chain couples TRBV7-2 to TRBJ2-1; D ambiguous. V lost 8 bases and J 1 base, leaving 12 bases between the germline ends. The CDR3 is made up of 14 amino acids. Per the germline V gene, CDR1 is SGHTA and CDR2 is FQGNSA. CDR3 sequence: CASVIGDSYNEQFF. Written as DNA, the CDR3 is TGTGCCAGCGTAATTGGCGATTCCTACAATGAGCAGTTCTTC.

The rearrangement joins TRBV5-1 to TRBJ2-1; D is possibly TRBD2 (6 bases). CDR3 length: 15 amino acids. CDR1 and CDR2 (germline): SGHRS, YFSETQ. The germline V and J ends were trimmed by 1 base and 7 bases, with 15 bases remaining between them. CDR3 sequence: CASSLRAGSFNEQFF. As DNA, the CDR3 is TGCGCCAGCAGCTTGAGGGCGGGGTCCTTTAATGAGCAGTTCTTC.

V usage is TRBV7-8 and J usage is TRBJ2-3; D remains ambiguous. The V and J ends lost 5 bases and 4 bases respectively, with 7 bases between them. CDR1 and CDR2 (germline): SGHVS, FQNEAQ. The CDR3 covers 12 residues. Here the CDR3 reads CASSPRSDTQYF. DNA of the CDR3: TGTGCCAGCAGCCCGCGGTCAGATACGCAGTATTTT.

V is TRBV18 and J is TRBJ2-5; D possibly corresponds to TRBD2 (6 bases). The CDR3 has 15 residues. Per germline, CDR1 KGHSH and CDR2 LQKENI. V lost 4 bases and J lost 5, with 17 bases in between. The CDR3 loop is CASSHRDSTLETQYF. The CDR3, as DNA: TGTGCCAGCTCACACCGGGACTCGACTTTGGAGACCCAGTACTTC. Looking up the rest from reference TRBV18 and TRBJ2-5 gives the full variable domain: NAGVMQNPRHLVRRRGQEARLRCSPMKGHSHVYWYRQLPEEGLKFMVYLQKENIIDESGMPKERFSAEFPKEGPSILRIQQVVRGDSAAYFCASSHRDSTLETQYFGPGTRLLVL.

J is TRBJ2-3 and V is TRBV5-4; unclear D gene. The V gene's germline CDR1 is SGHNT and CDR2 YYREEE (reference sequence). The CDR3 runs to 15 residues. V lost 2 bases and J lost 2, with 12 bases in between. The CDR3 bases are TGTGCCAGCAGCTTCGTGGGATCCTTCACAGATACGCAGTATTTT. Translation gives CASSFVGSFTDTQYF.

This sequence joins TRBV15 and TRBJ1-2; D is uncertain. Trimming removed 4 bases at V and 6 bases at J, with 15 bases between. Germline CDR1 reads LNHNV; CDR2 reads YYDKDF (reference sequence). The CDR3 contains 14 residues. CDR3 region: CATSTPRLRNGYTF. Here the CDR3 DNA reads TGTGCCACCAGCACGCCCAGGTTACGAAATGGCTACACCTTC.

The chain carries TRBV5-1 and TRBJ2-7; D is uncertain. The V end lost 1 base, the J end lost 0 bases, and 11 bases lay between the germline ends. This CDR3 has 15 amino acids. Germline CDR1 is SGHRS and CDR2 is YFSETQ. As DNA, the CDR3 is TGCGCCAGCAGCTTGAGGGCAGAAAGCTCCTACGAGCAGTACTTC. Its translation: CASSLRAESSYEQYF.

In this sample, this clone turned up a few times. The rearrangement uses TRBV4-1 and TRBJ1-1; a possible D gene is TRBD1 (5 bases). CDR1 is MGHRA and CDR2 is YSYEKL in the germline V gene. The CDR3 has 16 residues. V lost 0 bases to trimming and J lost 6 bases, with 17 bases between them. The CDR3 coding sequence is TGCGCCAGCAGCCAAGAATGGGGCCCGCGGCACGCTGAAGCTTTCTTT. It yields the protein CASSQEWGPRHAEAFF.

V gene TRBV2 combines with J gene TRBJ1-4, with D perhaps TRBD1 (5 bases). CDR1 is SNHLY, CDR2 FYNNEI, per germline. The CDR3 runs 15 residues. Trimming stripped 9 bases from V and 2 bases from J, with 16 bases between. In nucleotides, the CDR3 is TGTGCCAGTACAGCGGGGGGGGAGACTAATGAAAAACTGTTTTTT. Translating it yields CASTAGGETNEKLFF.

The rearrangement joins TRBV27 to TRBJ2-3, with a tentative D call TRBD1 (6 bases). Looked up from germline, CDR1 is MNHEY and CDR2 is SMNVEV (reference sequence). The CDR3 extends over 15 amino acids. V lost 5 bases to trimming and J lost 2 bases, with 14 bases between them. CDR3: CASSTWTALTDTQYF. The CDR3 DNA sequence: TGTGCCAGCAGTACGTGGACAGCCCTCACAGATACGCAGTATTTT.

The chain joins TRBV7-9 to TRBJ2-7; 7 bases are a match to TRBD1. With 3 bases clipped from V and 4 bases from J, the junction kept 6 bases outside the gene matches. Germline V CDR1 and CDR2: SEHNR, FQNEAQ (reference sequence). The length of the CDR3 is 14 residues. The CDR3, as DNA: TGTGCCAGCAGCTTTAGACAGGGTTGGTACGAGCAGTACTTC. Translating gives CASSFRQGWYEQYF.

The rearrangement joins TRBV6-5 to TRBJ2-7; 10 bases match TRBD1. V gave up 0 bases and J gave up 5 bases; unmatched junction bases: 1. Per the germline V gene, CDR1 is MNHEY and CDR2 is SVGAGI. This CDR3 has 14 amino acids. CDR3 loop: CASSYSTGGHEQYF. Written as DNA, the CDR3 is TGTGCCAGCAGTTACTCGACAGGGGGCCACGAGCAGTACTTC.

CDR3 amino acids: CASRDIYNEQFF. CDR3 coding DNA: TGCGCCAGTAGAGATATCTACAATGAGCAGTTCTTC. The V and J genes are TRBV5-1 and TRBJ2-1, with D unresolved. Between the trimmed V and J ends, which lost 8 bases and 3 bases, there was a span of 9 bases. Germline V gene sequence: CDR1 SGHRS, CDR2 YFSETQ. The CDR3 length is 12 residues.

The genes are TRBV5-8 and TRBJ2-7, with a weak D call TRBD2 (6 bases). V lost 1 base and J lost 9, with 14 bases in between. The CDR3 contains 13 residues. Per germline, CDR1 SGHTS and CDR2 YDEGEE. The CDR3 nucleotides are TGTGCCAGCAGCTTGTTCGGGGGTAGCGGGCAGTACTTC. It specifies CASSLFGGSGQYF.